This T cell receptor (beta chain) was sequenced in a study of blood T cell repertoires in COVID-19. The overall study: COVID-19 samples, acute and convalescent, were from the United States, Italy and Spain. Sources were T cells, B-cell-depleted T cells, or PBMCs; the material itself was cDNA or gDNA.

Germline values: CDR1 MGHRA, CDR2 YSYEKL. The ends lost 4 bases at V and 9 bases at J; junction bases unmatched: 10. The CDR3 contains 15 residues. In the original processing: Quantification of nucleated cells was approximated via reference gene primer amplification. Assay used: immunoSEQ multiplex PCR; TCRdb lists only in-frame clones, some missing. That table is the source of V, J and clone size, and D and trimming were worked out from the DNA. The sample holds over 200,000 clones, around 85% seen once. The clonotype was recovered from a human donor in a cohort sampled during active COVID-19. J is TRBJ2-1 and V is TRBV4-1; 9 bases map to TRBD2. Specimen: peripheral blood. The chain's CDR3 is CASSLTSGFKSEQFF. The CDR3 DNA sequence: TGCGCCAGCAGCCTGACTAGCGGTTTTAAATCTGAGCAGTTCTTC.